These 29 T cell receptor beta chains share one sample of origin, sequenced in a study of CD8 T cells in Susac syndrome. It was with random hexamers that roughly 0.5 to 1 ug RNA was reverse transcribed. Via MiXCR, TCRdb re-called the immunoSEQ multiplex PCR reads, giving one row per CDR3 protein. The data hold 250,000 to 300,000 distinct CDR3 sequences, with 70% to 90% observed a single time. The material sequenced was CD8+ T cells from PBMCs. The receptor source for this set is a human donor with multiple sclerosis.

This chain uses TRBV10-3 with TRBJ2-7, with a possible D match to TRBD1 (6 bases). From germline, CDR1 is ENHRY and CDR2 SYGVKD. The V end was cut by 3 bases, the J end by 3 bases, with 21 bases between. The CDR3 contains 17 residues. CDR3 in amino acids: CAISDIPTGPRDYEQYF. The CDR3 region has the DNA TGTGCCATCAGTGATATCCCCACAGGGCCTAGGGACTACGAGCAGTACTTC.

This clonotype showed up just once. V usage is TRBV29-1 and J usage is TRBJ1-2, with 7 bases fitting TRBD1. The germline V gene has CDR1 SQVTM and CDR2 ANQGSEA. The CDR3 sequence is 15 residues long. V dropped 5 bases and J dropped 4; count of bases not matched to a gene: 13. CDR3 amino acids: CSVPTTGDSIYGYTF. In DNA, the CDR3 is TGCAGCGTTCCAACAACAGGGGACTCTATCTATGGCTACACCTTC.

The chain combines TRBV24-1 with TRBJ2-2; 7 bases map to TRBD1. The CDR3 extends over 14 amino acids. V lost 4 bases to trimming and J lost 6 bases; unmatched junction nucleotides: 4. CDR1 and CDR2 from the germline V gene are KGHDR and SFDVKD. The CDR3 loop is CATSETGMAGELFF. CDR3 bases: TGTGCCACCAGTGAGACAGGGATGGCCGGGGAGCTGTTTTTT.

The rearrangement uses TRBV27 and TRBJ2-7; 7 nucleotides align to TRBD1. V shed 5 bases, J shed 2 bases, and the junction held 6 bases outside the gene matches. Per the germline V gene, CDR1 is MNHEY and CDR2 is SMNVEV (reference sequence). This CDR3 contains 14 residues. The CDR3 loop reads CASSPTGTAYEQYF. DNA of the CDR3: TGTGCCAGCAGTCCGACAGGGACGGCCTACGAGCAGTACTTC.

The CDR3 nucleotides read TGTGCCAGCAGCTTGGGTCGTCCCTCCCCGAGAGTTGGTGGTGAAGCTTTCTTT. This sequence encodes CASSLGRPSPRVGGEAFF. The J gene is TRBJ1-1, the V gene TRBV5-4; D is unclear. The ends were cut back, 0 bases at V and 7 bases at J, with 25 bases in the middle. CDR1 is SGHNT and CDR2 is YYREEE in the germline V gene (reference sequence). This CDR3 region has 18 residues. The full variable domain, completed using reference TRBV5-4 and TRBJ1-1, is ETGVTQSPTHLIKTRGQQVTLRCSSQSGHNTVSWYQQALGQGPQFIFQYYREEENGRGNFPPRFSGLQFPNYSSELNVNALELDDSALYLCASSLGRPSPRVGGEAFFGQGTRLTVV.

The rearrangement uses TRBV28 and TRBJ2-5; a possible D gene is TRBD2 (6 bases). Germline V CDR1 and CDR2: MDHEN, SYDVKM. The CDR3 totals 13 residues. Trimming removed 4 bases at V and 5 bases at J, with 11 bases between. CDR3 sequence (DNA): TGTGCCAGCAGTTCCCACGGAGGGGAGACCCAGTACTTC. Translated: CASSSHGGETQYF. The entire variable domain, with the rest obtained from reference TRBV28 and TRBJ2-5, is as follows: DVKVTQSSRYLVKRTGEKVFLECVQDMDHENMFWYRQDPGLGLRLIYFSYDVKMKEKGDIPEGYSVSREKKERFSLILESASTNQTSMYLCASSSHGGETQYFGPGTRLLVL.

This chain uses TRBV27 with TRBJ2-1; TRBD1 aligns across 11 bases. The V and J ends lost 4 bases and 6 bases, in that order; junction bases with no gene match: 11. In germline, CDR1 is MNHEY, CDR2 SMNVEV (reference sequence). The CDR3 is made up of 17 amino acids. CDR3 in amino acids: CASSWVMGQGVSNEQFF. As DNA, the CDR3 is TGTGCCAGCAGTTGGGTTATGGGACAGGGGGTGTCCAATGAGCAGTTCTTC.

Here the CDR3 reads CASSLWSGNEQFF. CDR3 nucleotides: TGTGCCAGCAGCTTATGGAGCGGCAATGAGCAGTTCTTC. V and J are TRBV7-9 and TRBJ2-1; tentatively, D is TRBD2 (5 bases). This CDR3 comprises 13 residues. Per germline, CDR1 SEHNR and CDR2 FQNEAQ (reference sequence). The germline V and J ends were trimmed by 2 bases and 6 bases, with 8 bases remaining between them.

This chain links TRBV3-1 with TRBJ1-2, with D hard to call. V gave up 4 bases and J gave up 5 bases, with 20 bases separating them. The CDR3 has 16 amino acids. Germline V gives CDR1 LGHDT, CDR2 YNNKEL (reference sequence). In DNA, the CDR3 is TGTGCCAGCAGCCCCGACCGGGCCGCTACTAGGTATGGCTACACCTTC. It yields the protein CASSPDRAATRYGYTF.

Note on this clonotype: One end of the junction is discordant with germline, which a read error may explain. This sequence joins TRBV9 and TRBJ2-1; TRBD2 agrees at 7 bases. Germline V gene sequence: CDR1 SGDLS, CDR2 YYNGEE. The CDR3 extends over 11 amino acids. The CDR3 coding sequence is TGTGCCAGCAGCAACGGACTAGGACGAGTCTTC. Amino acid sequence: CASSNGLGRVF.

This chain connects TRBV12-3 or TRBV12-4 to TRBJ1-1; D remains unclear. V lost 6 bases and J lost 4, with 9 bases in between. This CDR3 spans 12 amino acids. The CDR3 DNA sequence: TGTGCCAGCAGCCCCCTAGGCACTGAAGCTTTCTTT. This gives the protein CASSPLGTEAFF.

The chain couples TRBV6-1 to TRBJ1-1; D unresolved. Trimming cost V 0 bases and J 2 bases, with 7 bases left between them. The CDR3 length is 14 residues. The germline gives CDR1 MNHNS, CDR2 SASEGT. The CDR3: CASSEAPPNTEAFF. The CDR3 DNA is TGTGCCAGCAGTGAAGCTCCCCCTAACACTGAAGCTTTCTTT.

The CDR3 spells CASSLERTGPGNTIYF. DNA for the CDR3: TGTGCCAGCAGCTTAGAGAGGACAGGCCCTGGAAACACCATATATTTT. The chain combines TRBV7-8 with TRBJ1-3; 7 bases map to TRBD1. The CDR3 extends over 16 amino acids. After removal of 1 base from V and 2 bases from J, the junction contained 5 bases not matched to a gene. CDR1 is SGHVS and CDR2 is FQNEAQ in the germline V gene.

CDR3 DNA: TGTGCCAGCAGCTTAGCGGGACAGGGAGGCCCCCATGGCTACACCTTC. It translates to CASSLAGQGGPHGYTF. The genes are TRBV7-9 and TRBJ1-2; the match to TRBD1 covers 9 bases. The junction had 8 bases not matched to a gene; V was cut back by 0 bases and J by 6 bases. CDR1 and CDR2 (germline): SEHNR, FQNEAQ (reference sequence). The CDR3 sequence is 16 residues long. The full variable domain, with the rest looked up from reference TRBV7-9 and TRBJ1-2, is DTGVSQNPRHKITKRGQNVTFRCDPISEHNRLYWYRQTLGQGPEFLTYFQNEAQLEKSRLLSDRFSAERPKGSFSTLEIQRTEQGDSAMYLCASSLAGQGGPHGYTFGSGTRLTVV.

V usage is TRBV29-1 and J usage is TRBJ2-7; 7 bases agree with TRBD1. Germline trimming cut 1 base from V and 6 bases from J; bases unmatched to any gene: 6. CDR1 and CDR2 from the germline V gene are SQVTM and ANQGSEA. There are 13 residues in the CDR3. The CDR3 DNA sequence: TGCAGCGTTGAAGGGCAGGGGGTGGGCGAGCAGTACTTC. Amino acids: CSVEGQGVGEQYF.

The chain has TRBV29-1 and TRBJ2-1, with 11 bases matching TRBD2. The germline CDR1 and CDR2 sequences are SQVTM and ANQGSEA. This CDR3 is built from 13 residues. With V trimmed by 4 bases and J by 4 bases, 0 bases remained unmatched. The CDR3 DNA reads as TGCAGCGTTGTAGCGGGAGGGTACAATGAGCAGTTCTTC. Its translation: CSVVAGGYNEQFF.

The chain joins TRBV10-1 to TRBJ2-7, with unresolved D. The V end lost 0 bases, the J end lost 4 bases, and 7 bases lay between the germline ends. This CDR3 is 13 amino acids long. CDR1 is WNHNN and CDR2 is SYGVQD in the germline V gene (reference sequence). The CDR3 loop reads CASSESSGYEQYF. CDR3 DNA: TGCGCCAGCAGTGAGTCGAGTGGATACGAGCAGTACTTC.

This rearrangement joins TRBV27 to TRBJ2-1; 15 bases align to TRBD2. The CDR3 extends over 15 amino acids. Germline CDR1 is MNHEY and CDR2 is SMNVEV (reference sequence). The trim removed 7 bases at V and 7 bases at J, leaving 5 bases unmatched. The CDR3 DNA reads as TGTGCCAGCACCCACGGGACTAGCGGGAGGAATGAGCAGTTCTTC. It yields the protein CASTHGTSGRNEQFF.

V and J are TRBV10-3 and TRBJ1-2; D gene unclear. Trimming stripped 7 bases from V and 0 bases from J, with 9 bases between. Germline V lookup: CDR1 ENHRY, CDR2 SYGVKD. The CDR3 runs to 13 residues. The CDR3 reads CAITPAPNYGYTF. The CDR3 DNA sequence: TGTGCCATCACCCCCGCCCCTAACTATGGCTACACCTTC.

The J gene is TRBJ1-1, the V gene TRBV7-9; D call uncertain. The CDR3 sequence is 12 residues long. The germline V gene encodes CDR1 SEHNR and CDR2 FQNEAQ (reference sequence). V was pared by 6 bases and J by 7 bases, with 12 bases between. CDR3: CASRSWEGEAFF. The CDR3 nucleotides read TGTGCCAGCAGATCATGGGAGGGTGAAGCTTTCTTT.

V gene TRBV28 combines with J gene TRBJ2-3; 12 nucleotides align to TRBD2. CDR1 MDHEN and CDR2 SYDVKM come from the germline V gene. CDR3 length: 16 amino acids. With 3 bases clipped from V and 4 bases from J, the junction kept 5 bases outside the gene matches. The CDR3 DNA is TGTGCCAGCAGTTTGACTAGCGGGAGTGTAGCAGATACGCAGTATTTT. It codes for CASSLTSGSVADTQYF.

The CDR3 region is CASSLTQTGPHQPQHF. In nucleotides, the CDR3 is TGTGCCAGCAGTTTGACCCAGACAGGGCCCCATCAGCCCCAGCATTTT. The rearrangement uses TRBV27 and TRBJ1-5, with 7 nucleotides matching TRBD1. Per germline, CDR1 MNHEY and CDR2 SMNVEV (reference sequence). V gave up 3 bases and J gave up 5 bases; unmatched junction bases: 10. The CDR3 totals 16 residues.

The chain combines TRBV6-1 with TRBJ2-1, with a possible D match to TRBD2 (5 bases). Looked up from germline, CDR1 is MNHNS and CDR2 is SASEGT. The CDR3 spans 15 residues. Trimming left V 2 bases short and J 8 bases short, with 16 bases between. CDR3: CASSESWENGDEQFF. As DNA, the CDR3 is TGTGCCAGCAGTGAAAGCTGGGAGAATGGGGATGAGCAGTTCTTC.

The rearrangement joins TRBV5-6 to TRBJ2-7; D uncertain. This CDR3 comprises 13 residues. CDR1 and CDR2 from the germline V gene are SGHDT and YYEEEE. V lost 0 bases, J lost 0 bases, and 4 bases lay in between. In DNA, the CDR3 is TGTGCCAGCAGCTTGGAGGACTCCTACGAGCAGTACTTC. Amino acid sequence: CASSLEDSYEQYF.

The chain uses TRBV28 and TRBJ1-6, with TRBD1 identical over 8 bases. Per the germline V gene, CDR1 is MDHEN and CDR2 is SYDVKM. This CDR3 contains 15 residues. V gave up 3 bases and J gave up 3 bases; unmatched junction bases: 1. The CDR3: CASSLDRDYNSPLHF. CDR3 bases: TGTGCCAGCAGTTTGGACAGGGACTATAATTCACCCCTCCACTTT.

This clonotype has only one observation. The genes are TRBV29-1 and TRBJ2-7; 11 nucleotides line up with TRBD1. CDR3 length: 14 residues. With V trimmed by 2 bases and J by 3 bases, 3 bases remained unmatched. Germline V gives CDR1 SQVTM, CDR2 ANQGSEA. The CDR3 DNA reads TGCAGCGTTGAAACCGGGACAGGGGGCTACGAGCAGTACTTC. As protein: CSVETGTGGYEQYF.

The CDR3 protein is CAWITRKGGRPNTGELFF. CDR3 DNA: TGTGCCTGGATAACTCGGAAGGGGGGGCGGCCGAACACCGGGGAGCTGTTTTTT. The chain recombines TRBV30 with TRBJ2-2; tentative D call: TRBD2 (7 bases). Germline assignment: CDR1 GTSNPN and CDR2 SVGIG (reference sequence). This CDR3 contains 18 residues. Trimming took off 4 bases at V and 0 bases at J, with 21 bases between the two ends. The full variable domain, completed using reference TRBV30 and TRBJ2-2, is SQTIHQWPATLVQPVGSPLSLECTVEGTSNPNLYWYRQAAGRGLQLLFYSVGIGQISSEVPQNLSASRPQDRQFILSSKKLLLSDSGFYLCAWITRKGGRPNTGELFFGEGSRLTVL.

V and J are TRBV19 and TRBJ2-1; 11 nucleotides match TRBD2. This CDR3 comprises 20 residues. V lost 6 bases to trimming and J lost 9 bases; unmatched junction nucleotides: 25. CDR1 LNHDA and CDR2 SQIVND come from the germline V gene (reference sequence). DNA for the CDR3: TGTGCCAGTAGCCAAACCACGAAACTAGCGGGAGATTGGCACGGAGGTGAGCAGTTCTTC. This translates into CASSQTTKLAGDWHGGEQFF.

The V gene is TRBV7-9, the J gene TRBJ2-3; 7 nucleotides align to TRBD2. CDR3 size: 17 residues. Germline V gene sequence: CDR1 SEHNR, CDR2 FQNEAQ (reference sequence). J was trimmed by 3 bases and V by 2 bases; bases with no gene match: 11. The CDR3 DNA is TGTGCCAGCAGCTTATCGGTGCGGGAGCATTGGACAGATACGCAGTATTTT. Translation gives CASSLSVREHWTDTQYF.